This T cell receptor (beta chain) was identified during a study of cytomegalovirus exposure and HLA in healthy donors. Study in general: Out of a few hundred genotyped donors, about 84% belonged to the Caucasian-associated ancestry cluster.

The PCR was carried out with 60 Vbeta primers and 13 Jbeta primers. Produced via immunoSEQ multiplex PCR; TCRdb's table is partial and in-frame only. The top ten hold around 8.4% of the sample, which has tens of thousands of clones, 65% to 85% seen once. In the case of this clone: What it recognizes is unknown.

Study-level results: A later analysis reportedly identified an Asian-associated ancestry cluster as carrying fewer N-insertions than the roughly 670-donor mean. TCR beta V- and J-gene trimming, according to a later analysis, was linked to a missense DCLRE1C variant. Analysis performed later found approximately 17,000 TCR beta sequences associated with HLA alleles at 0.05 false discovery rate.

Germline CDR1 is SQVTM and CDR2 is ANQGSEA. J gave up 0 bases and V 5 bases, and 4 bases lay outside the gene matches. The CDR3 length is 16 residues. The chain combines TRBV29-1 with TRBJ1-4, with 12 bases lining up with TRBD1. This clonotype originated in a woman aged 25 to 45 in good health and CMV-seropositive. The sample was PBMCs. CDR3 DNA: TGCAGCGTTTCCGGGACAGGGGGCACAACTAATGAAAAACTGTTTTTT. Translated, it gives CSVSGTGGTTNEKLFF.